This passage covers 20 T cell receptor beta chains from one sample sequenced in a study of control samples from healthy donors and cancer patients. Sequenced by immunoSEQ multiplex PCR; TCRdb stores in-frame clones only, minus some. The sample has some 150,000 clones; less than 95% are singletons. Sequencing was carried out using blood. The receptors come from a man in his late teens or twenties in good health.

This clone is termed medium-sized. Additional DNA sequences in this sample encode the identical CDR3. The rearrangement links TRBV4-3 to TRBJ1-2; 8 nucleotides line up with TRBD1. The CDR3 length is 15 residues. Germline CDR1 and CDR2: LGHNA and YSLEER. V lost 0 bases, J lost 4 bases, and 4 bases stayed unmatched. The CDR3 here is CASSQDRTGSYGYTF. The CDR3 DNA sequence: TGCGCCAGCAGCCAAGACCGGACAGGGTCCTATGGCTACACCTTC.

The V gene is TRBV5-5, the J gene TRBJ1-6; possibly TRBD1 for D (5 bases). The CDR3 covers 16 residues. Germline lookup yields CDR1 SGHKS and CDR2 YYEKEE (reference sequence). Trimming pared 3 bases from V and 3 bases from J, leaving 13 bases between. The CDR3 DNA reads TGTGCCAGCAGCTCTAAGGAGGGGATCTATAATTCACCCCTCCACTTT. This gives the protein CASSSKEGIYNSPLHF.

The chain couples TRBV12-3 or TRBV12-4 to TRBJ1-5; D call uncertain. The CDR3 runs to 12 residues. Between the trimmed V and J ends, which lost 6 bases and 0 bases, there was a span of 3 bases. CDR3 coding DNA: TGTGCCAGCAGGTATAGCAATCAGCCCCAGCATTTT. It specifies CASRYSNQPQHF.

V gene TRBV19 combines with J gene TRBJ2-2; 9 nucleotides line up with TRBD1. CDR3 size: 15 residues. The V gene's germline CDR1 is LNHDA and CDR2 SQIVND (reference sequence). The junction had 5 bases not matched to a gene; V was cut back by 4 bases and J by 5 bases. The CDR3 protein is CASSTIQGATGELFF. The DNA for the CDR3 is TGTGCCAGTAGTACTATACAGGGGGCGACCGGGGAGCTGTTTTTT.

The CDR3 here is CASSLEDRYNEQFF. For the CDR3, the DNA is TGTGCCAGCAGCTTAGAGGACAGGTACAATGAGCAGTTCTTC. This rearrangement joins TRBV7-3 to TRBJ2-1; 7 bases agree with TRBD1. This CDR3 region has 14 residues. Germline-derived CDR1 and CDR2 are SGHTA and FQGTGA. The ends lost 2 bases at V and 4 bases at J; junction bases unmatched: 2.

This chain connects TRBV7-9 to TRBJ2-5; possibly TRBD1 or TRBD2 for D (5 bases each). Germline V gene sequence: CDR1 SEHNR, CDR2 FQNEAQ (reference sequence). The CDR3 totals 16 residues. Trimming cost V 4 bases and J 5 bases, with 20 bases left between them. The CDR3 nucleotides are TGTGCCAGCAGCTCAACCCCGGGACCGATGAGGGAGACCCAGTACTTC. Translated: CASSSTPGPMRETQYF.

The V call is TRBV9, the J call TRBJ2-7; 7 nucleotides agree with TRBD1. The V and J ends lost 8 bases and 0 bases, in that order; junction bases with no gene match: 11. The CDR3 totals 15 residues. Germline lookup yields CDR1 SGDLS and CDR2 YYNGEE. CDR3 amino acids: CARERGQFSSYEQYF. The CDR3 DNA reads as TGTGCCAGAGAGAGGGGACAGTTTAGCTCCTACGAGCAGTACTTC.

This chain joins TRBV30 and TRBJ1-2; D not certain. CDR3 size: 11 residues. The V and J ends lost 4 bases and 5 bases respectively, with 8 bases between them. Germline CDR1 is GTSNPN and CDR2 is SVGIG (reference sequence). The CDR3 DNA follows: TGTGCCTGGACAGGAGGGTATGGCTACACCTTC. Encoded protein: CAWTGGYGYTF.

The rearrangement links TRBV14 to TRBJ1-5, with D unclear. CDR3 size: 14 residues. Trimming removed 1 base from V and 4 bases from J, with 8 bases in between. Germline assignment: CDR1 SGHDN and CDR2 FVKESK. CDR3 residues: CASSQVTRNQPQHF. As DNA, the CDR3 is TGTGCCAGCAGCCAAGTGACAAGAAATCAGCCCCAGCATTTT.

Written as DNA, the CDR3 is TGTGCCAGCTCACCACCAAGATCGGACAGGCTCTTTGAAGCTTTCTTT. Translating gives CASSPPRSDRLFEAFF. The rearrangement links TRBV18 to TRBJ1-1, with TRBD1 matching 7 bases. Germline CDR1 reads KGHSH; CDR2 reads LQKENI. The CDR3 is made up of 16 amino acids. Trimming removed 0 bases from V and 7 bases from J; junction bases left unmatched: 11. The full variable domain, rest sourced from reference TRBV18 and TRBJ1-1, is NAGVMQNPRHLVRRRGQEARLRCSPMKGHSHVYWYRQLPEEGLKFMVYLQKENIIDESGMPKERFSAEFPKEGPSILRIQQVVRGDSAAYFCASSPPRSDRLFEAFFGQGTRLTVV.

In DNA, the CDR3 is TGTGCCAGCCCCGGGACAGATAACACCGGGGAGCTGTTTTTT. This sequence encodes CASPGTDNTGELFF. V usage is TRBV6-5 and J usage is TRBJ2-2; TRBD1 aligns across 7 bases. V lost 8 bases to trimming and J lost 2 bases; unmatched junction nucleotides: 5. CDR1 is MNHEY and CDR2 is SVGAGI in the germline V gene. This CDR3 is built from 14 residues.

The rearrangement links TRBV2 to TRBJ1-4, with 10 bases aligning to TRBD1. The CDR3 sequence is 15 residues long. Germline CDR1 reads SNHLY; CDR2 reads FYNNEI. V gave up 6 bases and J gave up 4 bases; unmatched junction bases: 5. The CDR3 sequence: CASRGGQGLNEKLFF. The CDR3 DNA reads TGTGCCAGCAGGGGGGGACAGGGGCTTAATGAAAAACTGTTTTTT.

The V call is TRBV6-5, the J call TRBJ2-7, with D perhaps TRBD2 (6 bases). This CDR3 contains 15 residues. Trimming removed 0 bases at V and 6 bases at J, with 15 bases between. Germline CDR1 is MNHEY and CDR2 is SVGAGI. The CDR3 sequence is CASSYSGGSGTEQYF. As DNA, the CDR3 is TGTGCCAGCAGTTACTCCGGGGGAAGTGGTACCGAGCAGTACTTC.

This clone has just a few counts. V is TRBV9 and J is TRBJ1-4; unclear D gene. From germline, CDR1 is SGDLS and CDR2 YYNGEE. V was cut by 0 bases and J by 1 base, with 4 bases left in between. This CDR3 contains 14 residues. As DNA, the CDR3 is TGTGCCAGCAGCGTAGGGGGAACTAATGAAAAACTGTTTTTT. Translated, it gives CASSVGGTNEKLFF.

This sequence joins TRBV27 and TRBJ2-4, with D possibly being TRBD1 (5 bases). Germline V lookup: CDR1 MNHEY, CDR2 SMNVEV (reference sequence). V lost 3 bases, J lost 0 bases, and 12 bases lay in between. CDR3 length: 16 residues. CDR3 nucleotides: TGTGCCAGCAGTTTCCAGCAGGGCCTAGCCAAAAACATTCAGTACTTC. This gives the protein CASSFQQGLAKNIQYF.

The CDR3 sequence: CASSYTTNTEAFF. CDR3 nucleotides: TGTGCCAGCAGCTATACAACGAACACTGAAGCTTTCTTT. The chain couples TRBV11-3 to TRBJ1-1; D unclear. From germline, CDR1 is SGHNT and CDR2 YENEEA. The CDR3 loop spans 13 amino acids. V lost 4 bases and J lost 1, with 7 bases in between.

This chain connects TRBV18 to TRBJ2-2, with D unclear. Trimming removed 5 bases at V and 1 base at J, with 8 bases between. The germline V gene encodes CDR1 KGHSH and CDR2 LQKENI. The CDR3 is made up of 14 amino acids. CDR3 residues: CASSSQQNTGELFF. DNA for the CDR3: TGTGCCAGCTCATCACAGCAGAACACCGGGGAGCTGTTTTTT.

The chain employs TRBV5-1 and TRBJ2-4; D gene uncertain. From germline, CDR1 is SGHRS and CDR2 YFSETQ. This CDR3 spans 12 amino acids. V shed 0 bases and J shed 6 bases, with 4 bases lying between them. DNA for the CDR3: TGCGCCAGCAGCTTGGAAGCAAACATTCAGTACTTC. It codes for CASSLEANIQYF.

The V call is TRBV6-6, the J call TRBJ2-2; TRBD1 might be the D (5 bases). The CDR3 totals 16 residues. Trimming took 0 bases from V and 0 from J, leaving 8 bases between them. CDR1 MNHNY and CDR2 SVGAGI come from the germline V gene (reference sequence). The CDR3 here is CASSYSPTANTGELFF. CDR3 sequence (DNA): TGTGCCAGCAGTTACTCTCCGACAGCGAACACCGGGGAGCTGTTTTTT.

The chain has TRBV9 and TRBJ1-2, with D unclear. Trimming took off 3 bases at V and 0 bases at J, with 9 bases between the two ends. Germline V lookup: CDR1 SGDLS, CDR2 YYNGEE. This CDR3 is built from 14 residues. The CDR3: CASSANLANYGYTF. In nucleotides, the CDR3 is TGTGCCAGCAGCGCCAATTTAGCTAACTATGGCTACACCTTC.